This paragraph reports one TCR beta chain. Sequencing used immunoSEQ multiplex PCR; TCRdb keeps in-frame clones, though not all of them. The sample includes 70,000 to 95,000 clones, about 92% of them seen just once. This sample was taken from a study of OX40 agonist ivuxolimab in advanced cancers. Per the germline V gene, CDR1 is SGDLS and CDR2 is YYNGEE. The CDR3 has 18 amino acids. Trimming stripped 0 bases from V and 2 bases from J, with 20 bases between. The TCR sequence derives from an adult with an advanced solid tumor such as melanoma, head and neck, liver or kidney cancer. Sample: CD4+ or CD8+ T cells sorted from blood, taken in a trial of the OX40 agonist ivuxolimab. The V gene is TRBV9, the J gene TRBJ2-5; perhaps TRBD1 as D (6 bases). The CDR3 loop reads CASSVAGAAGVGQETQYF. In nucleotides, the CDR3 is TGTGCCAGCAGCGTAGCTGGGGCAGCAGGGGTAGGGCAAGAGACCCAGTACTTC. The full variable domain, rest sourced from reference TRBV9 and TRBJ2-5, is DSGVTQTPKHLITATGQRVTLRCSPRSGDLSVYWYQQSLDQGLQFLIQYYNGEERAKGNILERFSAQQFPDLHSELNLSSLELGDSALYFCASSVAGAAGVGQETQYFGPGTRLLVL.